This T cell receptor beta chain appears in the sequencing data of a study of blood T cells in healthy people across ages. Whole-study findings and limits: Higher diversity and more naive CD4+ cells were features of long-lived donors, compared to aged donors.

Concerning this clonotype itself: What it recognizes is unknown.

Through a sample-barcoded 5' primer and a J-beta primer mix, a second PCR was run for about 6 to 12 cycles. Every individual sample yielded 3 million or more paired-end reads (each containing CDR3). TCRdb itself ran the 5' RACE reads through MiXCR, one entry per CDR3 protein. The table shows about 640,000 distinct CDR3 sequences, with 58% occurring only once. Isolation of PBMCs gave at least 6 million cells per sample. Germline values: CDR1 SGHAT, CDR2 FQNNGV. The CDR3 contains 13 residues. V lost 2 bases to trimming and J lost 12 bases, with 14 bases between them. The V and J genes are TRBV11-2 and TRBJ2-1; a possible D gene is TRBD2 (6 bases). The sequence was obtained from a man in his sixties in good health. The sequenced sample was blood. The CDR3 here is CASSLSGADSQFF. The DNA for the CDR3 is TGTGCCAGCAGCTTATCGGGAGCAGACTCGCAGTTCTTC.